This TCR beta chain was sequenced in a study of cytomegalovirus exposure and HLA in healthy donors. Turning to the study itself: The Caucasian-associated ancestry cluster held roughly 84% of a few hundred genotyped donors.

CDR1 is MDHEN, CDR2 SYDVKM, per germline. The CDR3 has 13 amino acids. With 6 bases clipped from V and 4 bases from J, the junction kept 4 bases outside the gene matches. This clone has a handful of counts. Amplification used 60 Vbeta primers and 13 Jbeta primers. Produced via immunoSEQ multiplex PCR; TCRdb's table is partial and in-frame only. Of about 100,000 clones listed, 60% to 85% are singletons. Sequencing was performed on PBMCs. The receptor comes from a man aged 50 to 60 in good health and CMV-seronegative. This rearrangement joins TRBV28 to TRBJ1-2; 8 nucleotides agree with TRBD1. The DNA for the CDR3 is TGTGCCAGCAGCCGAACAGGGGGCTATGGCTACACCTTC. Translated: CASSRTGGYGYTF.